One and the same sample provided the 9 T cell receptor beta chains below, sequenced in a study of shared clonotypes between healthy human individuals. The protocol was immunoSEQ multiplex PCR, while the TCRdb copy is restricted to in-frame clones and leaves out a portion. The sample consists of some 2,100,000 clones, around 95% of them appearing once. Specimen: naive CD4+ T cells sorted from blood. Subset noted: CD45RA+ positively selected. These receptors were collected from a man between 18 and 35 years old in good health.

V usage is TRBV30 and J usage is TRBJ2-7; 8 bases line up with TRBD1. Germline V lookup: CDR1 GTSNPN, CDR2 SVGIG (reference sequence). The CDR3 contains 13 residues. V lost 8 bases and J lost 1; bases outside the gene matches: 7. CDR3 sequence reads: CAGWTGSSYEQYF. The CDR3 region has the DNA TGTGCCGGCTGGACAGGGTCGTCCTACGAGCAGTACTTC.

V is TRBV19 and J is TRBJ1-5, with D tentatively TRBD1 (6 bases). Trimming took 1 base from V and 0 from J, leaving 10 bases between them. Germline values: CDR1 LNHDA, CDR2 SQIVND (reference sequence). The CDR3 runs 16 residues. The CDR3 nucleotides are TGTGCCAGTAGTATAGGCAGGGGTTATAGCAATCAGCCCCAGCATTTT. This encodes CASSIGRGYSNQPQHF.

V usage is TRBV7-8 and J usage is TRBJ1-1; D remains ambiguous. Germline V gene data show CDR1 as SGHVS and CDR2 as FQNEAQ. The CDR3 loop spans 14 amino acids. The V and J ends lost 3 bases and 2 bases respectively, with 10 bases between them. The CDR3: CASSFSEGNTEAFF. CDR3 DNA sequence: TGTGCCAGCAGCTTTTCCGAGGGAAACACTGAAGCTTTCTTT.

The V call is TRBV7-2, the J call TRBJ2-2, with D uncertain. CDR3 length equals 14 residues. The germline V gene has CDR1 SGHTA and CDR2 FQGNSA. V lost 3 bases, J lost 0 bases, and 5 bases lay in between. CDR3 DNA: TGTGCCAGCAGCTTCGTCGCGAACACCGGGGAGCTGTTTTTT. Translation gives CASSFVANTGELFF.

The chain links TRBV4-3 to TRBJ1-3; 8 bases are a match to TRBD1. The junction had 2 bases not matched to a gene; V was cut back by 3 bases and J by 1 base. Germline CDR1 LGHNA, CDR2 YSLEER. This CDR3 is built from 15 residues. The CDR3 DNA sequence: TGCGCCAGCAGCCAGACAGGGGTTTCTGGAAACACCATATATTTT. Its protein is CASSQTGVSGNTIYF.

The rearrangement links TRBV4-1 to TRBJ1-6, with D perhaps TRBD1 (5 bases). V was pared by 4 bases and J by 6 bases, with 13 bases between. From germline, CDR1 is MGHRA and CDR2 YSYEKL. The CDR3 extends over 15 amino acids. CDR3 nucleotide sequence: TGCGCCAGCAGCCGGGGCAGGGCGGGTAATTCACCCCTCCACTTT. It translates to CASSRGRAGNSPLHF.

The V and J genes are TRBV9 and TRBJ2-5, with D possibly being TRBD1 (6 bases). With 1 base removed from V and 5 bases from J, the gap between germline ends came to 15 bases. In germline, CDR1 is SGDLS, CDR2 YYNGEE. The CDR3 spans 15 residues. DNA of the CDR3: TGTGCCAGCAGCGTACCCCCGGGAACAGGGGAGACCCAGTACTTC. Translated: CASSVPPGTGETQYF. The entire variable domain, with the rest obtained from reference TRBV9 and TRBJ2-5, is as follows: DSGVTQTPKHLITATGQRVTLRCSPRSGDLSVYWYQQSLDQGLQFLIQYYNGEERAKGNILERFSAQQFPDLHSELNLSSLELGDSALYFCASSVPPGTGETQYFGPGTRLLVL.

This rearrangement joins TRBV5-6 to TRBJ1-2; no definite D call. The germline CDR1 and CDR2 sequences are SGHDT and YYEEEE. With 0 bases removed from V and 2 bases from J, the gap between germline ends came to 11 bases. The CDR3 has 15 residues. This CDR3 reads CASSLVGPENYGYTF. CDR3 in DNA: TGTGCCAGCAGCTTGGTGGGCCCAGAGAACTATGGCTACACCTTC.

DNA of the CDR3: TGTGCCAGCAGCTTGGATTACAGTCTCAACGAGCAGTACTTC. It yields the protein CASSLDYSLNEQYF. This chain joins TRBV5-4 and TRBJ2-7; D uncertain. CDR1 is SGHNT, CDR2 YYREEE, per germline (reference sequence). Trimming pared 0 bases from V and 5 bases from J, leaving 12 bases between. This CDR3 spans 14 amino acids.